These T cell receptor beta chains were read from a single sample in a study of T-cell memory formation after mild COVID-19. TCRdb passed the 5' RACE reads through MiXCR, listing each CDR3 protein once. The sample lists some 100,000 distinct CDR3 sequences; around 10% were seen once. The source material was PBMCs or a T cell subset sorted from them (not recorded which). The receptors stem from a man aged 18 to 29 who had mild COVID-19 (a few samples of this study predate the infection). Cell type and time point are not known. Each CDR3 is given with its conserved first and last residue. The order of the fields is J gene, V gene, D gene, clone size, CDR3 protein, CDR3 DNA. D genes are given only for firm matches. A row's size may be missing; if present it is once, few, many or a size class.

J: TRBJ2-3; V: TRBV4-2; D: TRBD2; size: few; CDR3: CASSLGTSGTQYF; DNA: TGTGCCAGCAGCCTCGGGACTAGCGGCACGCAGTATTTT
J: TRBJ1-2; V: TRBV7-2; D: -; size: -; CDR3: CASSGVQGWGYTF; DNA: TGTGCCAGCAGCGGAGTACAGGGTTGGGGCTACACCTTC
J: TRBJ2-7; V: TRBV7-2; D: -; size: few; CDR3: CASSKAGTPTHEQYF; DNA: TGTGCCAGCAGCAAAGCCGGGACACCGACTCACGAGCAGTACTTC
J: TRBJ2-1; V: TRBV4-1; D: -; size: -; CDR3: CASALFGGPDNEQFF; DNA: TGCGCCAGCGCCCTTTTCGGGGGCCCTGACAATGAGCAGTTCTTC
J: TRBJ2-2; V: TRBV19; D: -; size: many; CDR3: CASRSGATGELFF; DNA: TGTGCCAGTAGGTCAGGGGCGACCGGGGAGCTGTTTTTT
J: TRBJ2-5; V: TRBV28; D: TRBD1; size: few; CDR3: CASSKNRGVRETQYF; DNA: TGTGCCAGCAGTAAGAACAGGGGAGTGCGAGAGACCCAGTACTTC
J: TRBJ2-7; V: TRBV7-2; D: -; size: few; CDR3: CASSLDPGATYEQYF; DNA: TGTGCCAGCAGCTTAGATCCGGGGGCGACCTACGAGCAGTACTTC
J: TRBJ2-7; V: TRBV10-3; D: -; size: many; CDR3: CAISDLTTGKMGSYEQYF; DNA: TGTGCCATCAGTGATCTTACCACAGGGAAGATGGGCTCCTACGAGCAGTACTTC
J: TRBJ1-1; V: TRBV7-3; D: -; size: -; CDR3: CASSQTGTERATEAFF; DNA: TGTGCCAGCAGCCAAACAGGGACGGAACGTGCCACTGAAGCTTTCTTT
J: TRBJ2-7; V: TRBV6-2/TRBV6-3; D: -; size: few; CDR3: CASSYVGGPTYEQYF; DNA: TGTGCCAGCAGTTACGTCGGCGGGCCGACCTACGAGCAGTACTTC
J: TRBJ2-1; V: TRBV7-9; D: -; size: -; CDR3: CASSLAGTYNEQFF; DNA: TGTGCCAGCAGCTTAGCAGGCACCTACAATGAGCAGTTCTTC
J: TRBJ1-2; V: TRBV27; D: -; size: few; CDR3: CASSFGREGYGYTF; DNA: TGTGCCAGCAGTTTTGGCAGGGAGGGGTATGGCTACACCTTC
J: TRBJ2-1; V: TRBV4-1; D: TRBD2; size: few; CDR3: CASSQKGLAGASSYNEQFF; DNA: TGCGCCAGCAGCCAGAAGGGACTAGCGGGGGCTAGCTCCTACAATGAGCAGTTCTTC
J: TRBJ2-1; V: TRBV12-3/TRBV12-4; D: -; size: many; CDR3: CASSLARAGEQFF; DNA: TGTGCCAGCAGTTTAGCGCGGGCCGGTGAGCAGTTCTTC
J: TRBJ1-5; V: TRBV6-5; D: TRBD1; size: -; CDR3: CASRPVRGGGNQPQHF; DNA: TGTGCCAGCAGACCAGTCAGGGGGGGAGGCAATCAGCCCCAGCATTTT
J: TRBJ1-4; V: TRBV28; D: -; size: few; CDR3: CASSFRVGKLFF; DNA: TGTGCCAGCAGTTTCAGGGTCGGAAAACTGTTTTTT
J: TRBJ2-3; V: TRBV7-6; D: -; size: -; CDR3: CASSSRDSTDTQYF; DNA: TGTGCCAGCAGCTCGAGGGACAGCACAGATACGCAGTATTTT
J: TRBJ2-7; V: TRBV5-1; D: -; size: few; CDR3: CASSLSGSESYEQYF; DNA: TGCGCCAGCAGCTTGTCAGGGTCAGAATCCTACGAGCAGTACTTC
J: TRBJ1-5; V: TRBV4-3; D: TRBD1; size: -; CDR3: CASSQYLGQIYQPQHF; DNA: TGCGCCAGCAGCCAATACCTGGGACAGATATATCAGCCCCAGCATTTT
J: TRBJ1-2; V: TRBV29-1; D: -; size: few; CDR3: CSVDSPLNYGYTF; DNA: TGCAGCGTTGACAGTCCCCTCAACTATGGCTACACCTTC
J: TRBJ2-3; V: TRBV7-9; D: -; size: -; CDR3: CASRTSTDTQYF; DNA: TGTGCCAGCAGGACTAGCACAGATACGCAGTATTTT
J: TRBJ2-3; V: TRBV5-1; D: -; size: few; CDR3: CASREGRSTDTQYF; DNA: TGCGCCAGCAGGGAGGGGCGGAGCACAGATACGCAGTATTTT
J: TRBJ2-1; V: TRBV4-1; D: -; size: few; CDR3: CASSQEPRRTVWDEQFF; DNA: TGCGCCAGCAGCCAAGAGCCCCGACGGACGGTCTGGGATGAGCAGTTCTTC
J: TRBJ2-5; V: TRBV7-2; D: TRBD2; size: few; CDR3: CASSLGASGVETQYF; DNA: TGTGCCAGCAGCTTAGGAGCTAGCGGGGTCGAGACCCAGTACTTC
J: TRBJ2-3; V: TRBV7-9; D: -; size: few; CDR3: CASRGPRGTDTQYF; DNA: TGTGCCAGCAGGGGCCCCAGAGGAACAGATACGCAGTATTTT
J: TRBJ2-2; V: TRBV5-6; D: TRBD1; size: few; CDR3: CASSLRYGQGSSGELFF; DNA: TGTGCCAGCAGCTTGAGATACGGACAGGGTTCCTCCGGGGAGCTGTTTTTT
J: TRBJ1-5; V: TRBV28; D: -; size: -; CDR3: CASSPGEQPQHF; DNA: TGTGCCAGCAGTCCCGGGGAGCAGCCCCAGCATTTT
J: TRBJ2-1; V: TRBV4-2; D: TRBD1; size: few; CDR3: CASQTPPGQGNEQFF; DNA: TGTGCCAGCCAGACCCCTCCGGGACAGGGTAATGAGCAGTTCTTC
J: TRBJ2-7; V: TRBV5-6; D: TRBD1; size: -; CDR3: CASSLSPGQGPYEQYF; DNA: TGTGCCAGCAGCTTGTCTCCGGGACAGGGACCCTACGAGCAGTACTTC
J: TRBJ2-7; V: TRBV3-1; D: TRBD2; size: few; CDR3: CASSQAGGTVNEQYF; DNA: TGTGCCAGCAGCCAAGCGGGGGGGACCGTCAACGAGCAGTACTTC
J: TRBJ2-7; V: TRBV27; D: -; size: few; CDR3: CASSSTPNEQYF; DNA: TGTGCCAGCAGCTCGACTCCAAACGAGCAGTACTTC